This T cell receptor (beta chain) was identified in a study of T cell responses to AZD1222 COVID-19 vaccine. Study conclusions and caveats: A mostly white British donor set with more females was recruited, and clonal diversity was possibly underestimated. Scientists sampled the repertoires only once the peak T cell response had passed. Vaccination with two AZD1222 doses was followed by a rise in Spike-specific TCR breadth and depth.

Details on this clone: Its antigen is still unknown.

V trimming: 5 bases; J trimming: 6 bases; junction bases outside the gene matches: 23. Germline V CDR1 and CDR2: PRHDT, FYEKMQ (reference sequence). The length of the CDR3 is 20 residues. The method was immunoSEQ multiplex PCR; TCRdb's version includes in-frame clones alone and lacks a portion of them. The table lists approximately 180,000 clones, around 88% of them singletons. The TCR comes from an adult in good health. The chain joins TRBV13 to TRBJ2-1, with 9 positions matching TRBD2. Sequencing used peripheral blood, obtained on day 0 of AZD1222 vaccination. For the CDR3, the DNA is TGTGCCAGCAGCCCCCACCTTCGGCGGGGGGGGCAAACTAAACTCAATGAGCAGTTCTTC. It yields the protein CASSPHLRRGGQTKLNEQFF. The full variable domain, in which reference TRBV13 and TRBJ2-1 provide the parts outside the CDR3, is AAGVIQSPRHLIKEKRETATLKCYPIPRHDTVYWYQQGPGQDPQFLISFYEKMQSDKGSIPDRFSAQQFSDYHSELNMSSLELGDSALYFCASSPHLRRGGQTKLNEQFFGPGTRLTVL.